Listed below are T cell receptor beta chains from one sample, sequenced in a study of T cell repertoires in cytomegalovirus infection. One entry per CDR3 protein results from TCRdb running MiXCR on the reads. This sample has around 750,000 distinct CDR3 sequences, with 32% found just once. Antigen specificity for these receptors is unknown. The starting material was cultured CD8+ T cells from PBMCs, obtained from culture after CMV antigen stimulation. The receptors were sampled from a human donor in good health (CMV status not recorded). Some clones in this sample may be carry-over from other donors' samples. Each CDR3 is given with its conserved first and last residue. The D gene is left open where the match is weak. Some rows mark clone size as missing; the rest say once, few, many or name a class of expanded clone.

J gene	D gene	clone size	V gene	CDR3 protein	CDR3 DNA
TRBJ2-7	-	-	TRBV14	CASSGGRASGEQYF	TGTGCCAGCAGCGGCGGCAGGGCGTCCGGCGAGCAGTACTTC
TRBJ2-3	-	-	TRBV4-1	CASSQDEGAESDTQYF	TGCGCCAGCAGCCAAGATGAAGGCGCAGAATCGGATACGCAGTATTTT
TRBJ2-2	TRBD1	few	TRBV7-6	CASSLTGGRELFF	TGTGCCAGCAGCTTAACAGGGGGCCGGGAGCTGTTTTTT
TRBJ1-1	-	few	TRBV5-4	CASSHDPRTGGDTEAFF	TGTGCCAGCAGCCATGACCCCCGGACGGGGGGAGACACTGAAGCTTTCTTT
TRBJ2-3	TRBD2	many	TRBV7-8	CASSSALAGGWDTQYF	TGTGCCAGCAGCTCCGCCCTAGCGGGGGGGTGGGATACGCAGTATTTT
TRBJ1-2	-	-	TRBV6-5	CASSPSANYGYTF	TGTGCCAGCAGTCCCAGTGCTAACTATGGCTACACCTTC
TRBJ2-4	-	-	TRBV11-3	CASSLRGASLAKNIQYF	TGTGCCAGCAGCTTGCGCGGAGCTTCTCTAGCCAAAAACATTCAGTACTTC
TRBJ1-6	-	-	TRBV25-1	CATRQDQPLHF	TGTGCCACCAGACAGGACCAACCCCTCCACTTT
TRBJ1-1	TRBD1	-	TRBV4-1	CASSKGGTANTEAFF	TGCGCCAGCAGCAAAGGGGGGACAGCAAACACTGAAGCTTTCTTT
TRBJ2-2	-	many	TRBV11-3	CASSLVRAGYTGELFF	TGTGCCAGCAGCTTAGTTCGGGCAGGGTACACCGGGGAGCTGTTTTTT
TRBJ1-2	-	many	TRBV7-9	CASSLGSAYGYTF	TGTGCCAGCAGCTTAGGCAGCGCCTATGGCTACACCTTC
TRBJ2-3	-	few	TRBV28	CASSFGNRVTDTQYF	TGTGCCAGCAGTTTCGGTAACAGGGTTACAGATACGCAGTATTTT
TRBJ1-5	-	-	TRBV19	CASSIGGVVNQPQHF	TGTGCCAGTAGTATAGGGGGGGTAGTTAATCAGCCCCAGCATTTT
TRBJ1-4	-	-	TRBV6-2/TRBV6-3	CASSYSSPGGKLFF	TGTGCCAGCAGTTACTCGTCGCCAGGAGGAAAACTGTTTTTT